This entry concerns a single TCR beta chain. The antigen remains undetermined. This entry belongs to a study of identifying expanded T cells in peripheral blood. Collection occurred without any documented infections or immune events in donors. CDR1 and CDR2 (germline): SGHDT, YYEEEE. The CDR3 loop spans 14 amino acids. The V gene lost 1 base and the J gene lost 6 bases, with 8 bases spanning the gap. Study-wide findings and caveats: Over about two and four weeks, about 15 and 19 clones changed, versus 1.2 between replicates.

The data were produced by immunoSEQ multiplex PCR, yet TCRdb's version contains in-frame clones alone and is incomplete. There are over 100,000 clones in the sample; around 90% occur only once, and just under 8.5% lies in the top ten. This receptor was obtained from a person aged 18 to 75 in good health. Source material: blood. This chain connects TRBV5-6 to TRBJ1-6; the D is unclear. The CDR3 nucleotides are TGTGCCAGCAGCTTGCTGGGCTCTAATTCACCCCTCCACTTT. Amino acids: CASSLLGSNSPLHF.